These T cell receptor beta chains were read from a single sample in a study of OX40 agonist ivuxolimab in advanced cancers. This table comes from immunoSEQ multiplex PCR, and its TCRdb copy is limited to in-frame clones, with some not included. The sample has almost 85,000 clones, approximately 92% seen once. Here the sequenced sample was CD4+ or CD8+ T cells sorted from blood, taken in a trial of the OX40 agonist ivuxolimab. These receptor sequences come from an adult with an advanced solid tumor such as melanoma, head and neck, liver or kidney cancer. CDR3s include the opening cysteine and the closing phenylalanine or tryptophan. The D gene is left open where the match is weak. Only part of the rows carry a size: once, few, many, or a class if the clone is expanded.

CDR3 DNA: TGCGCCAGCAGCTCGACAGGGGCCGATGGCTACACCTTC
CDR3 protein: CASSSTGADGYTF
J gene: TRBJ1-2
V gene: TRBV5-1
clone size: once
D gene: TRBD1

CDR3 DNA: TGTGCCATCAGGGGGACACTGACTAGCAATCAGCCCCAGCATTTT
CDR3 protein: CAIRGTLTSNQPQHF
J gene: TRBJ1-5
V gene: TRBV10-3
clone size: -
D gene: -

CDR3 DNA: TGTGCCAGCAGACCGCCCTCATTTGGGAGACGGAAGAACACTGAAGCTTTCTTT
CDR3 protein: CASRPPSFGRRKNTEAFF
J gene: TRBJ1-1
V gene: TRBV19
clone size: -
D gene: -

CDR3 DNA: TGCGCCAGCAGCTCGACCGGGACAGGGTTCTACGAGCAGTACTTC
CDR3 protein: CASSSTGTGFYEQYF
J gene: TRBJ2-7
V gene: TRBV5-1
clone size: -
D gene: TRBD1

CDR3 DNA: TGTGCCAGCAGCGGAAACAGGGTGAACACTGAAGCTTTCTTT
CDR3 protein: CASSGNRVNTEAFF
J gene: TRBJ1-1
V gene: TRBV7-9
clone size: -
D gene: -

CDR3 DNA: TGTGCCAGCAGTTGGGACGGTGACAACACCGGGGAGCTGTTTTTT
CDR3 protein: CASSWDGDNTGELFF
J gene: TRBJ2-2
V gene: TRBV2
clone size: few
D gene: -

CDR3 DNA: TGCGCCAGCAGCTACATCAGGGGGCGCGAAGCTTTCTTT
CDR3 protein: CASSYIRGREAFF
J gene: TRBJ1-1
V gene: TRBV5-1
clone size: once
D gene: TRBD1

CDR3 DNA: TGCAGCGCTAGGACAGGCCCGAACACCGGGGAGCTGTTTTTT
CDR3 protein: CSARTGPNTGELFF
J gene: TRBJ2-2
V gene: TRBV29-1
clone size: once
D gene: TRBD1

CDR3 DNA: TGCAGCGTTGAAATTCTTCGGGGACCTTCCTACGAGCAGTACTTC
CDR3 protein: CSVEILRGPSYEQYF
J gene: TRBJ2-7
V gene: TRBV29-1
clone size: -
D gene: -

CDR3 DNA: TGTGCCAGCAGCTTAGGGCGGACTAGCAAAGAGACCCAGTACTTC
CDR3 protein: CASSLGRTSKETQYF
J gene: TRBJ2-5
V gene: TRBV7-9
clone size: -
D gene: TRBD2

CDR3 DNA: TGTGCCAGCAGTTTCCGAGGGGGCACAGATACGCAGTATTTT
CDR3 protein: CASSFRGGTDTQYF
J gene: TRBJ2-3
V gene: TRBV28
clone size: -
D gene: -

CDR3 DNA: TGTGCTAGCAGCCGGGACAGGGGGACTGAAGCTTTCTTT
CDR3 protein: CASSRDRGTEAFF
J gene: TRBJ1-1
V gene: TRBV7-7
clone size: -
D gene: TRBD1

CDR3 DNA: TGTGCGAGCGGCACCTACGAGCAGTACTTC
CDR3 protein: CASGTYEQYF
J gene: TRBJ2-7
V gene: TRBV2
clone size: -
D gene: -

CDR3 DNA: TGTGCCAGCGGAGGACGGTCGGTGAACACTGAAGCTTTCTTT
CDR3 protein: CASGGRSVNTEAFF
J gene: TRBJ1-1
V gene: TRBV6-1
clone size: -
D gene: -

CDR3 DNA: TGTGCCAGCTCACGGGGCTCGGGTGAAAAACTGTTTTTT
CDR3 protein: CASSRGSGEKLFF
J gene: TRBJ1-4
V gene: TRBV18
clone size: -
D gene: -

CDR3 DNA: TGTGCCTGGAGTGTACTTCCGGGGGGCGCCGAGCAGTACTTC
CDR3 protein: CAWSVLPGGAEQYF
J gene: TRBJ2-7
V gene: TRBV30
clone size: -
D gene: -

CDR3 DNA: TGTGCCAGCAGTCCCGGACAGGGTCTGGAGACCCAGTACTTC
CDR3 protein: CASSPGQGLETQYF
J gene: TRBJ2-5
V gene: TRBV27
clone size: -
D gene: TRBD1

CDR3 DNA: TGTGCCAGCAGTTTAAGGGAGGGTTTATTGGGCCGCAATGAGCAGTTCTTC
CDR3 protein: CASSLREGLLGRNEQFF
J gene: TRBJ2-1
V gene: TRBV27
clone size: -
D gene: TRBD2

CDR3 DNA: TGTGCCAGCGCCGGGGGTGGGCAGCACATCTATGGCTACACCTTC
CDR3 protein: CASAGGGQHIYGYTF
J gene: TRBJ1-2
V gene: TRBV28
clone size: -
D gene: -

CDR3 DNA: TGTGCCAGCAGTCGAACAGGGGCCGGGGCCAACGTCCTGACTTTC
CDR3 protein: CASSRTGAGANVLTF
J gene: TRBJ2-6
V gene: TRBV27
clone size: -
D gene: TRBD1

CDR3 DNA: TGCGCTAGCACGGGACAGGGGGCAATCGGGGAGCTGTTTTTT
CDR3 protein: CASTGQGAIGELFF
J gene: TRBJ2-2
V gene: TRBV10-3
clone size: -
D gene: TRBD1

CDR3 DNA: TGCAGCGTGACCCGACAGGACACTGAAGCTTTCTTT
CDR3 protein: CSVTRQDTEAFF
J gene: TRBJ1-1
V gene: TRBV29-1
clone size: -
D gene: -

CDR3 DNA: TGTGCCAGCAGCTTAGAGCTAGGCAGCCAATATACGCAGTATTTT
CDR3 protein: CASSLELGSQYTQYF
J gene: TRBJ2-3
V gene: TRBV7-2
clone size: -
D gene: -

CDR3 DNA: TGCGCCAGCAGCTTAGAAACTAGTGCCGGGGAGCTGTTTTTT
CDR3 protein: CASSLETSAGELFF
J gene: TRBJ2-2
V gene: TRBV5-1
clone size: -
D gene: -

CDR3 DNA: TGTGCCAGCAGCTACGGACAGGGTTTTGGCTACACCTTC
CDR3 protein: CASSYGQGFGYTF
J gene: TRBJ1-2
V gene: TRBV28
clone size: -
D gene: TRBD1

CDR3 DNA: TGTGCCAGCAGCCCCACCCCCGCAGGGGGTGCGTTGGGCGTCTACGAGCAGTACTTC
CDR3 protein: CASSPTPAGGALGVYEQYF
J gene: TRBJ2-7
V gene: TRBV11-2
clone size: -
D gene: TRBD1

CDR3 DNA: TGTGCCAGTAGCGACAGGGGGGAGACTGAAGCTTTCTTT
CDR3 protein: CASSDRGETEAFF
J gene: TRBJ1-1
V gene: TRBV19
clone size: -
D gene: TRBD1